This T cell receptor (beta chain) comes out of a study of OX40 agonist ivuxolimab in advanced cancers. Study details: Recorded diagnoses for dose-escalation patients were hepatocellular carcinoma, melanoma, renal cell or head and neck cancer. 30% to 40% of patients had received prior checkpoint inhibitor therapy. Study-level points and caveats: Among the least clonally expanded were partial responders at 0.1-3.0 mg/kg. CD4+ T cells averaged fewer expanded clones than CD8+ T cells.

The data were produced by immunoSEQ multiplex PCR, yet TCRdb's version contains in-frame clones alone and is incomplete. Here the sample spans about 73,000 clones, roughly 80% being singletons. As regards this clone: What it recognizes is unknown.

This sequence originates from an adult with an advanced solid tumor such as melanoma, head and neck, liver or kidney cancer. Specimen: CD4+ or CD8+ T cells sorted from blood, collected in a trial of the OX40 agonist ivuxolimab.

The CDR3 loop is CASSLQPSGRYNEQFF. The CDR3 bases are TGTGCCAGCAGCTTACAGCCTAGCGGGAGGTACAATGAGCAGTTCTTC. The V gene is TRBV7-3, the J gene TRBJ2-1, with TRBD2 matching 11 bases. The CDR3 contains 16 residues. From germline, CDR1 is SGHTA and CDR2 FQGTGA. The ends lost 2 bases at V and 4 bases at J; junction bases unmatched: 4.